Listed below are T cell receptor beta chains from one sample, sequenced in a study of T cell responses to AZD1222 COVID-19 vaccine. The data were produced by immunoSEQ multiplex PCR, yet TCRdb's version contains in-frame clones alone and is incomplete. The sample includes about 90,000 clones, around nine tenths of them seen just once. The sequences come from peripheral blood, collected 28 days after the second AZD1222 dose. The receptors come from an adult who received the AZD1222 COVID-19 vaccine. The conserved cysteine and the conserved F or W are not part of the CDR3 here. D genes are given only for firm matches.

d_call,v_call,j_call,cdr3_aa
-,TRBV5-1,TRBJ1-1,ASTSPGTEAF
-,TRBV4-3,TRBJ2-7,ASSQELDNYEQY
-,TRBV5-4,TRBJ1-2,ASSLDGKGYGYT
-,TRBV6-1,TRBJ2-2,ASGDREDGELF
-,TRBV6-2/TRBV6-3,TRBJ1-5,ASSYRAGEAH
-,TRBV12-3/TRBV12-4,TRBJ1-3,ATYRAGNTIY
-,TRBV18,TRBJ1-1,ASSPRGENTEAF
TRBD1,TRBV5-1,TRBJ2-7,ASSLAGQGSSYEQY
TRBD1,TRBV28,TRBJ2-7,ASSLLGQDGYEQY
TRBD1,TRBV7-7,TRBJ2-7,ASSLGTGTTYEQY
-,TRBV28,TRBJ2-3,ASSLSTSTDTQY
TRBD2,TRBV9,TRBJ2-1,ASSVQTPMGGEQF
-,TRBV30,TRBJ2-2,AWRTGGGTGELF
-,TRBV5-4,TRBJ2-1,ASSATRGSYNEQF
TRBD2,TRBV3-1/TRBV3-2,TRBJ2-1,ASSPARDGRALGEQF
-,TRBV25-1,TRBJ1-3,ASSLGPGNTIY
-,TRBV7-2,TRBJ1-4,ASSLAGNGEKLF
TRBD1,TRBV2,TRBJ1-3,ASRDRGNTIY
TRBD1,TRBV29-1,TRBJ2-1,SVEGGQVNEQF
-,TRBV7-2,TRBJ2-7,ASSLDAPYEQY
TRBD1,TRBV7-9,TRBJ1-5,ASSSTGQYQPQH
TRBD2,TRBV7-2,TRBJ2-7,ASSLSGGSTYEQY
-,TRBV6-5,TRBJ1-1,ASSYGGAGTGPEAF
-,TRBV6-8,TRBJ2-5,ATALQDTQETQY
-,TRBV7-8,TRBJ1-5,ASSLHRENQPQH
TRBD1,TRBV5-4,TRBJ1-2,ASRPGQNYGYT
-,TRBV20-1,TRBJ1-2,SARDFPGYT
-,TRBV18,TRBJ1-2,ASSRSRDTVANYGYT
TRBD1,TRBV5-1,TRBJ2-4,ASSFDRGNKNIQY
-,TRBV11-3,TRBJ1-4,ASSLDLGTTNEKLF
TRBD2,TRBV28,TRBJ2-7,ASRSFEAGGYEQY
-,TRBV7-9,TRBJ2-7,ASHRDSYEQY
TRBD1,TRBV5-1,TRBJ2-1,ASSSTRQGNEQF
-,TRBV20-1,TRBJ1-2,SSTNPGGYT
-,TRBV3-1/TRBV3-2,TRBJ2-7,ASPRVRDEQY
-,TRBV5-1,TRBJ1-4,ASSSGRRNEKLF
TRBD1,TRBV28,TRBJ1-1,ASRPLQGVDTEAF
-,TRBV10-3,TRBJ1-2,AISESSWGRDYGYT
TRBD2,TRBV27,TRBJ2-3,ATRAGRGGTQY
-,TRBV5-4,TRBJ2-7,ASSPHFYARYEQY
-,TRBV4-2,TRBJ2-5,ASSQDDSSATQY
TRBD2,TRBV7-3,TRBJ2-1,ASSSGLAGGEQF
-,TRBV28,TRBJ1-5,ASRPSGPDSNQPQH
-,TRBV28,TRBJ1-3,ASSLPGEGNTIY
TRBD2,TRBV30,TRBJ2-1,AWRRSGDYNEQF
-,TRBV5-1,TRBJ2-3,ASSFGTDTQY
TRBD1,TRBV5-5,TRBJ1-2,ASSLVDRDYT
-,TRBV19,TRBJ2-7,ASSWRRPPYEQY
TRBD1,TRBV7-8,TRBJ1-2,ASSLERDRGDGYT
TRBD1,TRBV9,TRBJ1-1,ASSPGTVNTEAF
-,TRBV5-8,TRBJ1-4,ASTLTLGVGEKLF
-,TRBV14,TRBJ1-1,ASSLQGGGTEAF
TRBD1,TRBV7-2,TRBJ1-5,ASSRDRVGQPQH
-,TRBV6-1,TRBJ2-7,ASSEAAYEQY
-,TRBV4-1,TRBJ1-2,ASSQAGGVYGYT
TRBD1,TRBV28,TRBJ2-3,ASQRTGIRTDTQY
-,TRBV5-8,TRBJ1-1,ASSLAGNTEAF
TRBD1,TRBV5-3,TRBJ1-2,ARSLCHRGSGYT
-,TRBV5-5,TRBJ1-4,ASSLEGGTNEKLF
-,TRBV30,TRBJ2-2,AWRTRGTGELF